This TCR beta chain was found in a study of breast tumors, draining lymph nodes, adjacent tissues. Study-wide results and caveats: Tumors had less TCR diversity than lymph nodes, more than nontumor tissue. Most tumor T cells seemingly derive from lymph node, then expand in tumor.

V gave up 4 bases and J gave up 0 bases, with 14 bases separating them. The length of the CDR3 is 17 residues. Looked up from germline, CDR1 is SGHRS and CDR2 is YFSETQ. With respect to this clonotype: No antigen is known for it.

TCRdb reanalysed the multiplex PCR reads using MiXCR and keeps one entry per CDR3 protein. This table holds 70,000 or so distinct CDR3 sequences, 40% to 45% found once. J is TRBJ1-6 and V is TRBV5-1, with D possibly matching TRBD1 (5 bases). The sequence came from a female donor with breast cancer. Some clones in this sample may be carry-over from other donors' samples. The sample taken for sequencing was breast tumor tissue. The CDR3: CASSRQGSGSYNSPLHF. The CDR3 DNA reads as TGCGCCAGCAGCCGCCAGGGAAGTGGCTCCTATAATTCACCCCTCCACTTT. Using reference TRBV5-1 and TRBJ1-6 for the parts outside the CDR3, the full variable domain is KAGVTQTPRYLIKTRGQQVTLSCSPISGHRSVSWYQQTPGQGLQFLFEYFSETQRNKGNFPGRFSGRQFSNSRSEMNVSTLELGDSALYLCASSRQGSGSYNSPLHFGNGTRLTVT.